The TCR beta chain described here comes from a study of T cell responses to AZD1222 COVID-19 vaccine. Study-level results: Most donors were white British and more were female, and clonal diversity was possibly underestimated.

Regarding this clone: The antigen is not known.

The data were produced by immunoSEQ multiplex PCR, yet TCRdb's version contains in-frame clones alone and is incomplete. The table includes 140,000 to 150,000 clones, about 92% detected once. Sequences were derived from peripheral blood, sampled 28 days after the second AZD1222 dose. The TCR originated in an adult who received the AZD1222 COVID-19 vaccine.

The CDR3 spells CASSFGGRTLYEQYF. The CDR3 nucleotides are TGCGCCAGCAGCTTTGGGGGGCGGACCCTCTACGAGCAGTACTTC. The chain has TRBV5-1 and TRBJ2-7, with D tentatively TRBD1 or TRBD2 (6 bases each). Germline loops: CDR1 SGHRS, CDR2 YFSETQ. Between the trimmed V and J ends, which lost 2 bases and 3 bases, there was a span of 15 bases. CDR3 length: 15 residues.